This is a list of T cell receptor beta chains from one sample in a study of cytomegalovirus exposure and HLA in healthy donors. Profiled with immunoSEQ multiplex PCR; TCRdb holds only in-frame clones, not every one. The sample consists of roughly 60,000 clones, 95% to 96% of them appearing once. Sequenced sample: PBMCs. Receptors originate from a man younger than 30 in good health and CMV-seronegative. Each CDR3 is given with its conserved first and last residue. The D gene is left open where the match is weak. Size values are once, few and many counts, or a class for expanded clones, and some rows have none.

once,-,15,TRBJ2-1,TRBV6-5,CASSINRDPYNEQFF,TGTGCCAGCTCGATCAACAGGGACCCCTACAATGAGCAGTTCTTC
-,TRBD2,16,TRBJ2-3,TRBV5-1,CASSFLAGASTDTQYF,TGCGCCAGCAGCTTTCTAGCGGGGGCTAGCACAGATACGCAGTATTTT
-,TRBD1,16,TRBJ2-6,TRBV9,CASSTATGGEANVLTF,TGTGCCAGCAGCACAGCGACAGGGGGGGAGGCCAACGTCCTGACTTTC
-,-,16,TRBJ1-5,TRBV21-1,CASSKAGQGFYQPQHF,TGTGCCAGCAGCAAAGCCGGTCAGGGGTTCTATCAGCCCCAGCATTTT
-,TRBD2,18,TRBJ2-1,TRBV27,CATNRPRLAGGPGNEQFF,TGTGCCACCAATCGACCCCGACTAGCGGGAGGGCCGGGGAATGAGCAGTTCTTC
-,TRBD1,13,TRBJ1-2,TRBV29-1,CSVRGTEDYGYTF,TGCAGCGTTCGCGGGACAGAAGACTATGGCTACACCTTC
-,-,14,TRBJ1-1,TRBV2,CASRAGLSNTEAFF,TGTGCCAGCCGGGCAGGGCTCTCAAACACTGAAGCTTTCTTT
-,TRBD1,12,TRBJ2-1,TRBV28,CATDRTGGKQFF,TGTGCCACCGACAGGACAGGGGGTAAGCAGTTCTTC
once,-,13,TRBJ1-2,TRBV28,CASSVSRGNGYTF,TGTGCCAGCAGCGTATCCAGGGGTAATGGCTACACCTTC
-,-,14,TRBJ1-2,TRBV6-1,CRSLGGVGDYGYTF,TGCCGCTCATTAGGGGGGGTAGGTGACTATGGCTACACCTTC
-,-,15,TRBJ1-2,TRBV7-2,CASSLQRAGTWGYTF,TGTGCCAGCAGCTTACAGCGGGCGGGGACTTGGGGCTACACCTTC